This T cell receptor beta chain was identified during a study of OX40 agonist ivuxolimab in advanced cancers. CDR1 LGHNA and CDR2 YSLEER come from the germline V gene. V shed 4 bases, J shed 1 base, and the junction held 3 bases outside the gene matches. CDR3 length: 15 residues. This clone was detected a few times. The method was immunoSEQ multiplex PCR; TCRdb's version includes in-frame clones alone and lacks a portion of them. The data contain about 92,000 clones, 84% of them singletons. The sequence derives from an adult with an advanced solid tumor such as melanoma, head and neck, liver or kidney cancer. The chain joins TRBV4-3 to TRBJ1-5; 8 nucleotides match TRBD1. The starting material was CD4+ or CD8+ T cells sorted from blood, obtained in a trial of the OX40 agonist ivuxolimab. The CDR3 nucleotides read TGCGCCAGCAGCCGGGACAGGTCAAGCAATCAGCCCCAGCATTTT. As protein: CASSRDRSSNQPQHF.